What follows describes a single T cell receptor beta chain. The antigen is unknown. The data derive from a study of cytomegalovirus exposure and HLA in healthy donors. The CDR3 has 15 residues. CDR1 is SNHLY, CDR2 FYNNEI, per germline. The V and J ends lost 2 bases and 3 bases, in that order; junction bases with no gene match: 1. Study-level findings and limits: In an earlier analysis, in about 530 donors, most V segments appeared productive either ~90% or ~30% of the time. Another analysis was done later, and it associated approximately 18,000 TCR beta sequences with HLA alleles at 0.05 false discovery rate. Accurate prediction of most subjects' HLA-A and HLA-B alleles from TCR beta sequences was reported. High sensitivity and specificity were reportedly achieved when the classifier diagnosed cytomegalovirus status.

Both 60 Vbeta primers and 13 Jbeta primers went into the PCR. The assay was immunoSEQ multiplex PCR, and TCRdb's table has in-frame clones only and misses some. The sample has around 160,000 clones, approximately 80% seen once; the top ten hold more than 10%. This TCR derives from a middle-aged man in good health and CMV-seropositive. The J gene is TRBJ2-3, the V gene TRBV2; 11 nucleotides match TRBD2. Sequenced: PBMCs. The CDR3 here is CASSETSGSTDTQYF. For the CDR3, the DNA is TGTGCCAGCAGTGAAACTAGCGGGAGTACAGATACGCAGTATTTT.